A single sample is the source of the 2 T cell receptor beta chains below, sequenced in a study of CD8 T cells in acute hepatitis C reinfection. Whole-study findings and limits: All groups preferentially used TRBV04 and TRBV06, which was not due to overrepresentation in the naive pool.

Time point noted: acute HCV infection, within 168 days of estimated infection date. Hepatitis C virus-specific T cells were sequenced directly ex vivo without in vitro expansion. TCRdb's copy holds only in-frame clones and misses some; the assay was immunoSEQ multiplex PCR. The profile shows roughly 940 clones, 63% of them singletons. The source was HCV NS3-1073 tetramer-sorted CD8+ T cells from PBMCs, collected during acute infection. All receptors come from a young woman who spontaneously cleared hepatitis C infection.

In its sample, this clone was seen a few times. The J gene is TRBJ1-2, the V gene TRBV5-6; D ambiguous. From germline, CDR1 is SGHDT and CDR2 YYEEEE. The length of the CDR3 is 14 residues. Between the trimmed V and J ends, which lost 1 base and 3 bases, there was a span of 10 bases. This CDR3 reads CASSLLAGHYGYTF. The CDR3, as DNA: TGTGCCAGCAGCTTGTTAGCCGGACACTATGGCTACACCTTC.

The genes are TRBV29-1 and TRBJ2-1; TRBD1 might be the D (6 bases). V shed 7 bases and J shed 5 bases, with 18 bases lying between them. The CDR3 is 14 amino acids. In germline, CDR1 is SQVTM, CDR2 ANQGSEA. The CDR3 sequence: CSAPTGLAHNEQFF. Written as DNA, the CDR3 is TGCAGCGCCCCCACAGGGTTGGCCCACAATGAGCAGTTCTTC.